This T cell receptor beta chain stems from a study of T cell responses to AZD1222 COVID-19 vaccine. Across the study: Second-dose intervals near 4 or 12 weeks were combined. Whole-study results and caveats: Within unmutated variant regions lay the reported targets of nearly half of spike-specific TCRs.

Using immunoSEQ multiplex PCR, the repertoire was profiled, and TCRdb retains in-frame clones only, with some absent. In the table there are about 190,000 clones, about nine tenths of which are singletons. To note about this clone: What it binds is not known.

Per the germline V gene, CDR1 is SGHDN and CDR2 is FVKESK. The V end lost 5 bases, the J end lost 0 bases, and 10 bases lay between the germline ends. CDR3 length: 14 residues. This TCR derives from an adult in good health. This sample comprised peripheral blood, obtained on day 0 of AZD1222 vaccination. The V gene is TRBV14, the J gene TRBJ1-1; possibly TRBD1 for D (5 bases). CDR3 sequence: CASSAGRVNTEAFF. In nucleotides, the CDR3 is TGTGCCAGCAGCGCTGGCAGGGTGAACACTGAAGCTTTCTTT.